The 13 T cell receptor beta chains below were found in one sample sequenced in a study of blood T cell repertoires in COVID-19. Repertoires were generated with immunoSEQ multiplex PCR, while TCRdb's copy carries only in-frame clones and drops some. The sample carries some 180,000 clones, 60% to 85% recorded once. The sample was peripheral blood. The receptors were sampled from a woman between 45 and 60 years old with active or convalescent COVID-19.

The V and J genes are TRBV2 and TRBJ1-5; 7 bases map to TRBD1. CDR3 length: 16 residues. Germline loops: CDR1 SNHLY, CDR2 FYNNEI. V trimming: 5 bases; J trimming: 2 bases; junction bases outside the gene matches: 9. As DNA, the CDR3 is TGTGCCAGCAGTTTGGGCCGACAGGGTCGCAATCAGCCCCAGCATTTT. Its translation is CASSLGRQGRNQPQHF.

This clone has more than one count but fewer than ten. CDR3 coding DNA: TGTGCCAGCAGCCACCAGGACAGGGGAACGTATGGCTACACCTTC. It encodes CASSHQDRGTYGYTF. This rearrangement joins TRBV4-2 to TRBJ1-2; 9 positions match TRBD1. Trimming at V came to 3 bases and at J to 5 bases, leaving 7 bases not matched to a gene. The CDR3 runs 15 residues. From germline, CDR1 is LGHNA and CDR2 YNFKEQ.

This chain links TRBV7-2 with TRBJ1-3, with TRBD1 matching over 7 bases. The V and J ends lost 1 base and 0 bases, in that order; junction bases with no gene match: 3. The CDR3 is 16 amino acids. Germline CDR1 reads SGHTA; CDR2 reads FQGNSA. The CDR3 bases are TGTGCCAGCAGCTTAGGGTGGACAGGCTCTGGAAACACCATATATTTT. Translated, it gives CASSLGWTGSGNTIYF.

The chain recombines TRBV9 with TRBJ1-3, with D unresolved. CDR1 is SGDLS, CDR2 YYNGEE, per germline. CDR3 length: 13 amino acids. With 3 bases removed from V and 0 bases from J, the gap between germline ends came to 4 bases. In DNA form, the CDR3 reads TGTGCCAGCAGCGCCGGCTCTGGAAACACCATATATTTT. This translates into CASSAGSGNTIYF.

The genes are TRBV23-1 and TRBJ1-2; D not certain. TRBV23-1 belongs to the ORF category, with a function that is uncertain. The CDR3 loop spans 16 amino acids. Trimming removed 7 bases at V and 4 bases at J, with 22 bases between. CDR3 protein: CASTPRKRALFYGYTF. CDR3 nucleotides: TGCGCCAGCACCCCTCGGAAACGAGCGTTATTCTATGGCTACACCTTC.

CDR3 nucleotide sequence: TGTGCCAGCAGTCGGACGGAAGGGGGGGCGCAGTATTTT. Translated, it gives CASSRTEGGAQYF. V usage is TRBV6-5 and J usage is TRBJ2-3; D perhaps matches TRBD2 (7 bases). Germline V lookup: CDR1 MNHEY, CDR2 SVGAGI. Trimming pared 5 bases from V and 10 bases from J, leaving 16 bases between. CDR3 length: 13 amino acids.

The V call is TRBV7-2, the J call TRBJ1-3, with D perhaps TRBD1 (6 bases). Germline CDR1 reads SGHTA; CDR2 reads FQGNSA. This CDR3 has 16 amino acids. V lost 5 bases, J lost 0 bases, and 14 bases lay in between. CDR3 in DNA: TGTGCCAGCAGCACCTGGACAGTGCGCTCTGGAAACACCATATATTTT. It codes for CASSTWTVRSGNTIYF.

The gene calls are TRBV27 and TRBJ2-6; D call uncertain. Looked up from germline, CDR1 is MNHEY and CDR2 is SMNVEV (reference sequence). Trimming shortened V by 6 bases and J by 1 base, and 22 bases separated the two germline ends. CDR3 size: 19 residues. CDR3 residues: CASSQTRSRFFSGANVLTF. The CDR3 bases are TGTGCCAGCAGCCAAACGCGGAGCAGATTCTTTTCTGGGGCCAACGTCCTGACTTTC.

The V call is TRBV7-8, the J call TRBJ1-3; D uncertain. The CDR3 spans 17 residues. Germline V gene sequence: CDR1 SGHVS, CDR2 FQNEAQ. V gave up 5 bases and J gave up 2 bases, with 19 bases separating them. CDR3 in amino acids: CASSKTGQTTTGNTIYF. The CDR3 DNA reads TGTGCCAGCAGCAAAACTGGGCAGACAACCACTGGAAACACCATATATTTT.

This clone was seen a few times. The genes are TRBV6-2 or TRBV6-3 and TRBJ2-5; 8 bases align to TRBD2. J gave up 1 base and V 2 bases, and 6 bases lay outside the gene matches. CDR1 MNHEY and CDR2 SVGEGT come from the germline V gene. This CDR3 has 16 amino acids. CDR3 nucleotide sequence: TGTGCCAGCAGTTACGAGGCGGGGGGCACCCAAGAGACCCAGTACTTC. This gives the protein CASSYEAGGTQETQYF.

This chain uses TRBV7-2 with TRBJ1-5; tentatively, D is TRBD1 (6 bases). Trimming pared 7 bases from V and 7 bases from J, leaving 20 bases between. The germline V gene has CDR1 SGHTA and CDR2 FQGNSA. The length of the CDR3 is 15 residues. The CDR3 loop is CASNLQGGSRQPQHF. The DNA of the CDR3 is TGTGCCAGCAACCTACAGGGTGGCTCACGGCAGCCCCAGCATTTT.

V is TRBV7-2 and J is TRBJ2-3; TRBD2 might be the D (7 bases). The CDR3 length is 17 residues. Trimming removed 0 bases from V and 5 bases from J, with 18 bases in between. Germline CDR1 is SGHTA and CDR2 is FQGNSA. CDR3 sequence: CASSLASGGGARDTQYF. The CDR3 DNA reads as TGTGCCAGCAGCTTAGCAAGTGGTGGGGGGGCCAGAGATACGCAGTATTTT.

The CDR3 DNA follows: TGTGCCAGCAGCCAACGGCTAGCGGGAGGGCCGACGGATACGCAGTATTTT. Translated: CASSQRLAGGPTDTQYF. The rearrangement joins TRBV4-2 to TRBJ2-3; 12 bases are shared with TRBD2. The trim removed 2 bases at V and 6 bases at J, leaving 9 bases unmatched. CDR1 and CDR2 from the germline V gene are LGHNA and YNFKEQ. There are 17 residues in the CDR3.